Following are 23 T cell receptor beta chains from one sample sequenced in a study of cytomegalovirus exposure and HLA in healthy donors (TCRdb year 2017). The library came from the immunoSEQ multiplex PCR assay. For the multiplex PCR, a mixture combining 60 forward primers for TCR Vbeta segments and 13 reverse primers for TCR Jbeta segments was used. TCRdb holds this immuneACCESS table with in-frame rearrangements only. Some clones are missing; in checked studies, unresolved V genes explain under half, and the rest has no known cause. In all, the sample holds around 100,000 clones, and 60% to 85% of those were seen once. More than 9% of the sample is taken by the ten largest. Sequenced input: PBMCs. The receptors derive from a man in his fifties in good health and CMV-seronegative.

The sample holds a few counts of this clone. The gene calls are TRBV30 and TRBJ2-5; 9 bases are a match to TRBD1. After removal of 0 bases from V and 1 base from J, the junction contained 3 bases not matched to a gene. This CDR3 has 15 residues. The germline gives CDR1 GTSNPN, CDR2 SVGIG (reference sequence). The CDR3, as DNA: TGTGCCTGGAGTGTGGGGACAGGGTCCCAAGAGACCCAGTACTTC. It yields the protein CAWSVGTGSQETQYF.

The V call is TRBV6-1, the J call TRBJ2-1; D is ambiguous. From germline, CDR1 is MNHNS and CDR2 SASEGT. There are 15 residues in the CDR3. Trimming shortened V by 3 bases and J by 10 bases, and 19 bases separated the two germline ends. The CDR3 loop is CASSDRLALPLEQFF. The DNA of the CDR3 is TGTGCCAGCAGTGATAGGCTCGCGCTGCCACTAGAGCAGTTCTTC.

The chain combines TRBV29-1 with TRBJ2-1; D may be TRBD2 (6 bases). V was shortened by 4 bases and J by 5 bases, with 18 bases between the two germline ends. The CDR3 has 15 residues. Germline values: CDR1 SQVTM, CDR2 ANQGSEA. The CDR3 here is CSVVYLRDLNNEQFF. The CDR3 DNA sequence: TGCAGCGTTGTTTATTTGCGGGACCTTAACAATGAGCAGTTCTTC.

This clone came up a few times. This chain links TRBV28 with TRBJ1-1, with 8 bases fitting TRBD1. J lost 5 bases, V lost 5 bases, and 13 bases had no gene match. In germline, CDR1 is MDHEN, CDR2 SYDVKM. The CDR3 contains 16 residues. The CDR3 nucleotides are TGTGCCAGCAGTCGTCCAGGACAGGGTAGGAGGACTGAAGCTTTCTTT. Its protein product is CASSRPGQGRRTEAFF.

The chain couples TRBV14 to TRBJ2-4; 10 positions match TRBD2. V gave up 0 bases and J gave up 6 bases; unmatched junction bases: 5. The CDR3 is 16 amino acids. Germline V gives CDR1 SGHDN, CDR2 FVKESK. CDR3 sequence: CASSQDLAGAGNIQYF. The CDR3 bases are TGTGCCAGCAGCCAAGATCTAGCGGGAGCAGGAAACATTCAGTACTTC. Supplemented by reference TRBV14 and TRBJ2-4, the full variable domain reads EAGVTQFPSHSVIEKGQTVTLRCDPISGHDNLYWYRRVMGKEIKFLLHFVKESKQDESGMPNNRFLAERTGGTYSTLKVQPAELEDSGVYFCASSQDLAGAGNIQYFGAGTRLSVL.

This clone was counted a single time. V and J are TRBV28 and TRBJ2-7; a weak D match, TRBD1 (6 bases). The V end lost 5 bases, the J end lost 3 bases, and 20 bases lay between the germline ends. The CDR3 contains 16 residues. Germline CDR1 is MDHEN and CDR2 is SYDVKM. This chain's CDR3 is CASSPSVGAGYYEQYF. The CDR3 coding sequence is TGTGCCAGCAGTCCCTCCGTGGGGGCGGGTTACTACGAGCAGTACTTC.

The gene calls are TRBV18 and TRBJ2-3; 7 nucleotides match TRBD2. This CDR3 is built from 13 residues. The germline V gene has CDR1 KGHSH and CDR2 LQKENI. V trimming: 6 bases; J trimming: 6 bases; junction bases outside the gene matches: 6. CDR3: CASSSDGGDTQYF. CDR3 coding DNA: TGTGCCAGCTCCTCGGACGGGGGGGATACGCAGTATTTT.

The rearrangement links TRBV29-1 to TRBJ2-1; 10 positions match TRBD2. V gave up 7 bases and J gave up 7 bases; unmatched junction bases: 10. Germline V lookup: CDR1 SQVTM, CDR2 ANQGSEA. The CDR3 consists of 14 residues. For the CDR3, the DNA is TGCAGCGCGAGAGCGGGGGGGTCTACGAATGAGCAGTTCTTC. Translated, it gives CSARAGGSTNEQFF.

The rearrangement uses TRBV30 and TRBJ1-6; D gene unclear. The CDR3 runs to 15 residues. The V end was cut by 3 bases, the J end by 0 bases, with 9 bases between. CDR1 GTSNPN and CDR2 SVGIG come from the germline V gene (reference sequence). DNA for the CDR3: TGTGCCTGGAGAGCGGCGAGCTCCTATAATTCACCCCTCCACTTT. Translating it yields CAWRAASSYNSPLHF.

V gene TRBV29-1 combines with J gene TRBJ2-7; TRBD1 matches 7 bases. This CDR3 has 12 residues. Germline V gives CDR1 SQVTM, CDR2 ANQGSEA. V lost 7 bases, J lost 3 bases, and 6 bases stayed unmatched. In DNA, the CDR3 is TGCAGCGCCCGGGACAGCCTCTACGAGCAGTACTTC. It yields the protein CSARDSLYEQYF.

This clone was seen only once. The chain links TRBV6-1 to TRBJ1-5; D may be TRBD1 (6 bases). Deletions cut 3 bases from V and 2 bases from J, with 20 bases between. The CDR3 has 18 residues. Germline V lookup: CDR1 MNHNS, CDR2 SASEGT. The CDR3 sequence is CASSDRRGQMGGNQPQHF. DNA for the CDR3: TGTGCCAGCAGTGACCGTCGAGGACAGATGGGGGGCAATCAGCCCCAGCATTTT.

J is TRBJ1-4 and V is TRBV7-2, with 9 bases identical to TRBD1. V dropped 5 bases and J dropped 5; count of bases not matched to a gene: 3. Germline V gene sequence: CDR1 SGHTA, CDR2 FQGNSA. The CDR3 length is 14 residues. CDR3 protein: CASSPDRGNEKLFF. In DNA, the CDR3 is TGTGCCAGCAGCCCGGACAGGGGAAATGAAAAACTGTTTTTT.

V is TRBV5-4 and J is TRBJ1-1; D may be TRBD1 (6 bases). Germline assignment: CDR1 SGHNT and CDR2 YYREEE (reference sequence). V was pared by 5 bases and J by 2 bases, with 13 bases between. The CDR3 consists of 14 residues. Here the CDR3 DNA reads TGTGCCAGCAGTTACAAGACAGGTAACACTGAAGCTTTCTTT. This translates into CASSYKTGNTEAFF.

This clone was seen a handful of times. The V call is TRBV25-1, the J call TRBJ1-1, with D unresolved. V shed 1 base and J shed 1 base, with 13 bases lying between them. This CDR3 contains 16 residues. Per the germline V gene, CDR1 is MGHDK and CDR2 is SYGVNS. CDR3 loop: CASSESHRGGNTEAFF. CDR3 bases: TGTGCCAGCAGTGAATCTCATCGTGGCGGGAACACTGAAGCTTTCTTT.

The chain carries TRBV5-1 and TRBJ2-3; 7 bases map to TRBD2. The germline gives CDR1 SGHRS, CDR2 YFSETQ. CDR3 size: 14 residues. Germline trimming cut 4 bases from V and 1 base from J; bases unmatched to any gene: 3. Here the CDR3 reads CASSTSGGTDTQYF. The CDR3 DNA reads as TGCGCCAGCAGCACGAGCGGGGGCACAGATACGCAGTATTTT.

The chain carries TRBV7-6 and TRBJ2-1; 7 bases line up with TRBD2. Looked up from germline, CDR1 is SGHVS and CDR2 is FNYEAQ. This CDR3 is 14 amino acids long. V shed 4 bases and J 5 bases; nucleotides not matched to a gene: 5. Written as DNA, the CDR3 is TGTGCCAGCAGCTCAGGGAGGGTGAACAATGAGCAGTTCTTC. It is translated as CASSSGRVNNEQFF.

This clone has only one observation. The J gene is TRBJ2-4, the V gene TRBV5-3, with 11 bases identical to TRBD2. TRBV5-3 belongs to the ORF category, with a function that is uncertain. V trimming: 3 bases; J trimming: 0 bases; junction bases outside the gene matches: 11. There are 19 residues in the CDR3. The CDR3 bases are TGTGCCAGAAGCTCTCAGATAGGACTAGCGGGTTTAGCCAAAAACATTCAGTACTTC. It translates to CARSSQIGLAGLAKNIQYF.

The chain carries TRBV27 and TRBJ2-1; perhaps TRBD1 as D (6 bases). Trimming removed 6 bases at V and 7 bases at J, with 13 bases between. Per germline, CDR1 MNHEY and CDR2 SMNVEV (reference sequence). The CDR3 contains 13 residues. DNA for the CDR3: TGTGCCAGCAGCTACCCCAGGGGTAATGAGCAGTTCTTC. It translates to CASSYPRGNEQFF.

The sample holds one count of this clone. The chain has TRBV6-1 and TRBJ2-3; a weak D match, TRBD1 (5 bases). Germline CDR1 is MNHNS and CDR2 is SASEGT. The CDR3 is 17 amino acids. Trimming pared 0 bases from V and 4 bases from J, leaving 17 bases between. The CDR3 here is CASSEALGPGRPDTQYF. The CDR3 coding sequence is TGTGCCAGCAGTGAAGCGCTTGGTCCAGGGCGCCCAGATACGCAGTATTTT.

The J gene is TRBJ2-5, the V gene TRBV7-9; TRBD2 agrees at 11 bases. V lost 5 bases, J lost 4 bases, and 12 bases stayed unmatched. CDR1 is SEHNR and CDR2 is FQNEAQ in the germline V gene (reference sequence). There are 17 residues in the CDR3. CDR3 sequence (DNA): TGTGCCAGCAGCAAAGAGGGGAGACTAGCGGGACCAGAGACCCAGTACTTC. This codes for CASSKEGRLAGPETQYF.

The gene calls are TRBV19 and TRBJ2-4; tentative D call: TRBD2 (6 bases). The CDR3 extends over 14 amino acids. Germline CDR1 LNHDA, CDR2 SQIVND (reference sequence). Trimming pared 6 bases from V and 0 bases from J, leaving 9 bases between. CDR3 region: CASSLGLAKNIQYF. CDR3 DNA sequence: TGTGCCAGTAGCCTGGGACTAGCCAAAAACATTCAGTACTTC.

This clone was seen more than once but under ten times. The chain couples TRBV28 to TRBJ1-2; 7 bases are a match to TRBD1. The CDR3 totals 15 residues. Germline loops: CDR1 MDHEN, CDR2 SYDVKM. J was trimmed by 4 bases and V by 6 bases; bases with no gene match: 11. CDR3 DNA sequence: TGTGCCAGCAGCTCCCCCGGCAGGGGGGCCTATGGCTACACCTTC. It codes for CASSSPGRGAYGYTF.

The chain couples TRBV2 to TRBJ2-3, with D perhaps matching TRBD2 (5 bases). The CDR3 is made up of 14 amino acids. Germline CDR1 is SNHLY and CDR2 is FYNNEI. Trimming pared 8 bases from V and 0 bases from J, leaving 12 bases between. CDR3 nucleotides: TGTGCCAGCCAGAGCAGCGGTAGCACAGATACGCAGTATTTT. It is translated as CASQSSGSTDTQYF.